This T cell receptor (delta chain) is drawn from a study of Vδ1+ human thymocytes. Study findings and constraints: Unlike peripheral blood Vdelta1+ controls, thymic delta-chain sequences included 20% to 25% Vdelta2 and few Vdelta3. Donors shared many TRG clonotypes but few TRD clonotypes. Highly polyclonal TRG and TRD repertoires with Gaussian CDR3 length distributions appeared in thymus.

Germline lookup yields CDR1 TSWWSYY and CDR2 QGS. The CDR3 sequence is 17 residues long. Trimming left V 6 bases short and J 4 bases short, with 24 bases between. Extracted RNA was reverse transcribed into cDNA. CDR3 amplicons came from multiplex PCR with pooled V-gene forward and constant-region reverse primers. TCRdb fed the multiplex PCR reads to CATT. Of 21,000 or so delta-chain clones listed, 8.1% are singletons. On this clone: Its target is not known.

The gene calls are TRDV1 and TRDJ1, with a possible D match to TRDD3 (6 bases). The sequenced sample was Vdelta1+ gamma-delta thymocytes from the thymus. Subset defined: FACS-sorted CD3+ TCRalphabeta- TCRVdelta1+ TCRVdelta2- thymocytes. The TCR was taken from a child under three years old who had congenital heart surgery. The DNA of the CDR3 is TGTGCTCTTGGTACTGGCCACCCCTTACGGGGGAACGATAAACTCATCTTT. Translation: CALGTGHPLRGNDKLIF.